The text below deals with one T cell receptor beta chain. Its antigen is unidentified. This CDR3 has 17 residues. CDR1 and CDR2 from the germline V gene are LNHDA and SQIVND (reference sequence). The V end was cut by 2 bases, the J end by 1 base, with 15 bases between. Using around 200 ng DNA, approximately 27,000 T cell genomes, the sorted-subset replicate PCRs were run. Authors' methods: With immunoSEQ giving junction-only sequences and no quality scores, filtering differed. Measured with immunoSEQ multiplex PCR; TCRdb has only the in-frame clones, and not every one. The V and J calls and clone size are taken from that table; D and trimming were inferred from the DNA. Of about 1.1 million clones in the sample, about 72% are singletons; the top ten hold 0.89%. This entry belongs to a study of shared clonotypes between healthy human individuals. Broader study findings: Donor scarcity curtailed the genetic and exposure-history diversity represented herein. On the whole, naive subsets had larger estimated richness than memory subsets had.

The sample was memory CD4+ T cells from PBMCs. Subset meaning: CD45RA-negative fraction. The sequence derives from a man between 18 and 35 years old in good health. Some clones in this sample may be carry-over from other donors' samples. The rearrangement uses TRBV19 and TRBJ1-5; D gene uncertain. The CDR3 bases are TGTGCCAGTAGTATAAGGCCCCTGAGTTGGAGCAATCAGCCCCAGCATTTT. This encodes CASSIRPLSWSNQPQHF.